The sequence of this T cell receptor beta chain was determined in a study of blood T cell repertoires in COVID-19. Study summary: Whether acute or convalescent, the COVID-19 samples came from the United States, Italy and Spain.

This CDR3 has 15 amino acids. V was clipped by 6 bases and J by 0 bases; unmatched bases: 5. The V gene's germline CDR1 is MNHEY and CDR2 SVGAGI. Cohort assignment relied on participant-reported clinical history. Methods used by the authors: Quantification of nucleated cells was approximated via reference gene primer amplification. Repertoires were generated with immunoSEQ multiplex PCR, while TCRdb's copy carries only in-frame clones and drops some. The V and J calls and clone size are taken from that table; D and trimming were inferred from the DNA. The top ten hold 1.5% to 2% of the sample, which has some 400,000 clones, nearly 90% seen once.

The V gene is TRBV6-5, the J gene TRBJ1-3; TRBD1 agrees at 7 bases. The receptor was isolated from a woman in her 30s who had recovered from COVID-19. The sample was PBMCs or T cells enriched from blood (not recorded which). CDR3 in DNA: TGTGCCAGCAGGCCGGACAGGTCCTCTGGAAACACCATATATTTT. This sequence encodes CASRPDRSSGNTIYF.